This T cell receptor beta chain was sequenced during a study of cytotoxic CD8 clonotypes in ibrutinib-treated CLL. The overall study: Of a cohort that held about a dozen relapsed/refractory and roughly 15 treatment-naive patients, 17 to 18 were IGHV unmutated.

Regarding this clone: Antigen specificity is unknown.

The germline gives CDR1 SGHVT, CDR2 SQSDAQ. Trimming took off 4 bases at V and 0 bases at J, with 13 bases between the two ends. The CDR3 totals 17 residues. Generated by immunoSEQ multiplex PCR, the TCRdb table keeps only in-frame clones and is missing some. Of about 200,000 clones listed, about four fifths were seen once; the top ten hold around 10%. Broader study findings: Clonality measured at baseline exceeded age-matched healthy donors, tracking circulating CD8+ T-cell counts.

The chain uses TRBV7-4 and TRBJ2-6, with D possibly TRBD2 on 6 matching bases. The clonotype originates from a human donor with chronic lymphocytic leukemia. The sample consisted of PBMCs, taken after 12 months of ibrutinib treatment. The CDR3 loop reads CASSSRLGSSGANVLTF. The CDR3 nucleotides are TGTGCCAGCAGCTCTCGACTAGGGAGCTCTGGGGCCAACGTCCTGACTTTC. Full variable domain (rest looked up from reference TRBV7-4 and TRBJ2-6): GAGVSQSPRYKVAKRGRDVALRCDSISGHVTLYWYRQTLGQGSEVLTYSQSDAQRDKSGRPSGRFSAERPERSVSTLKIQRTEQGDSAVYLCASSSRLGSSGANVLTFGAGSRLTVL.